The 14 T cell receptor beta chains below were found in one sample sequenced in a study of T-cell memory formation after mild COVID-19. TCRdb recomputed calls from the 5' RACE reads with MiXCR, one row per CDR3 protein. The sample has about 250,000 distinct CDR3 sequences; 15% to 19% are singletons. Specimen: PBMCs or a T cell subset sorted from them (not recorded which). The source of these receptors is an adult woman who had mild COVID-19 (a few samples of this study predate the infection). Cell type and time point are not known.

This clonotype has a handful of counts. The chain is built from TRBV29-1 and TRBJ2-7, with 15 bases identical to TRBD2. Germline V lookup: CDR1 SQVTM, CDR2 ANQGSEA. V gave up 7 bases and J gave up 2 bases; unmatched junction bases: 3. The CDR3 has 14 amino acids. CDR3 loop: CSAGTSGRTYEQYF. The CDR3 bases are TGCAGCGCGGGGACTAGCGGGAGGACCTACGAGCAGTACTTC.

This clonotype was recorded a few times. The chain has TRBV2 and TRBJ2-3, with D perhaps matching TRBD2 (7 bases). The V and J ends lost 7 bases and 2 bases respectively, with 10 bases between them. The germline V gene has CDR1 SNHLY and CDR2 FYNNEI. This CDR3 has 13 amino acids. CDR3 sequence reads: CASIGGLTDTQYF. In nucleotides, the CDR3 is TGTGCCAGCATCGGGGGGCTCACAGATACGCAGTATTTT.

The table lists this clonotype with many counts. This rearrangement joins TRBV12-3 or TRBV12-4 to TRBJ2-3; no reliable D call. Trimming pared 8 bases from V and 1 base from J, leaving 10 bases between. The CDR3 loop spans 13 amino acids. As DNA, the CDR3 is TGTGCCAGCGGTGTTTTTGGCACAGATACGCAGTATTTT. As protein: CASGVFGTDTQYF.

The chain couples TRBV6-1 to TRBJ1-1, with TRBD1 as a possible D gene (5 bases). Germline V gives CDR1 MNHNS, CDR2 SASEGT. Trimming removed 6 bases at V and 2 bases at J, with 13 bases between. CDR3 length equals 14 residues. CDR3 amino acids: CASRGRDSNTEAFF. The DNA for the CDR3 is TGTGCCAGCAGGGGACGGGACTCCAACACTGAAGCTTTCTTT.

The gene calls are TRBV5-1 and TRBJ2-1; 11 bases map to TRBD2. Germline values: CDR1 SGHRS, CDR2 YFSETQ. The V gene end was trimmed by 6 bases and the J gene end by 4 bases; junction bases not matched to a gene: 9. The CDR3 length is 16 residues. The CDR3 DNA is TGCGCCAGCAAATTGGGGCCTAGCGGGGGGTACAATGAGCAGTTCTTC. Protein sequence: CASKLGPSGGYNEQFF.

This clonotype has more than one count but fewer than ten. The gene calls are TRBV30 and TRBJ2-5; weak D call: TRBD1 (5 bases). V gave up 0 bases and J gave up 4 bases, with 9 bases separating them. This CDR3 contains 13 residues. Per germline, CDR1 GTSNPN and CDR2 SVGIG (reference sequence). The CDR3 DNA is TGTGCCTGGAGTGTAGGACATAGAGAGACCCAGTACTTC. Its protein product is CAWSVGHRETQYF.

The chain links TRBV12-3 or TRBV12-4 to TRBJ2-7; 7 bases are a match to TRBD1. The CDR3 contains 15 residues. Trimming took 2 bases from V and 6 from J; bases not matched to a gene: 10. CDR3 sequence reads: CASSLPVWAGGEQYF. The CDR3 region has the DNA TGTGCCAGCAGTTTACCCGTCTGGGCAGGGGGCGAGCAGTACTTC.

J is TRBJ2-5 and V is TRBV24-1, with TRBD1 identical over 7 bases. Germline CDR1 reads KGHDR; CDR2 reads SFDVKD. J gave up 5 bases and V 5 bases, and 7 bases lay outside the gene matches. This CDR3 is 14 amino acids long. In DNA form, the CDR3 reads TGTGCCACCAGTGCCTCCGGGACAGTCGAGACCCAGTACTTC. Residues: CATSASGTVETQYF.

The chain recombines TRBV9 with TRBJ2-3; 14 bases agree with TRBD2. The V and J ends lost 3 bases and 3 bases, in that order; junction bases with no gene match: 6. The CDR3 sequence is 17 residues long. Germline-derived CDR1 and CDR2 are SGDLS and YYNGEE. The CDR3 spells CASSDEGLAGVTDTQYF. CDR3 nucleotide sequence: TGTGCCAGCAGCGACGAGGGACTAGCGGGAGTTACAGATACGCAGTATTTT.

J is TRBJ2-1 and V is TRBV4-1; D is unresolved. The CDR3 contains 14 residues. Germline CDR1 reads MGHRA; CDR2 reads YSYEKL. V lost 1 base to trimming and J lost 9 bases, with 13 bases between them. The CDR3 DNA follows: TGCGCCAGCAGCCAAGTTTCGAGGTCTACTGAGCAGTTCTTC. Its translation is CASSQVSRSTEQFF.

This clonotype was seen many times. The chain joins TRBV7-9 to TRBJ2-6, with D unresolved. Germline CDR1 SEHNR, CDR2 FQNEAQ (reference sequence). The ends were cut back, 0 bases at V and 0 bases at J, with 9 bases in the middle. CDR3 length: 17 amino acids. The CDR3 nucleotides are TGTGCCAGCAGCTTAGCGGGCGCTAACTCTGGGGCCAACGTCCTGACTTTC. This sequence encodes CASSLAGANSGANVLTF.

The chain recombines TRBV19 with TRBJ2-4, with 8 nucleotides matching TRBD1. The CDR3 runs 16 residues. The germline V gene has CDR1 LNHDA and CDR2 SQIVND (reference sequence). Trimming removed 5 bases from V and 9 bases from J; junction bases left unmatched: 15. This CDR3 is CASSPRQGIYVGIQYF. CDR3 coding DNA: TGTGCCAGTAGTCCGCGACAGGGGATATACGTCGGCATTCAGTACTTC.

In this sample, this clonotype turned up a few times. The rearrangement links TRBV12-3 or TRBV12-4 to TRBJ1-2; 8 nucleotides match TRBD1. The ends lost 6 bases at V and 2 bases at J; junction bases unmatched: 8. The CDR3 spans 15 residues. The chain's CDR3 is CASRRPGQANYGYTF. In DNA, the CDR3 is TGTGCCAGCAGACGTCCGGGACAGGCCAACTATGGCTACACCTTC.

This sequence joins TRBV5-6 and TRBJ2-7; D may be TRBD1 (5 bases). Trimming cost V 2 bases and J 4 bases, with 10 bases left between them. The CDR3 loop spans 13 amino acids. The germline gives CDR1 SGHDT, CDR2 YYEEEE. The CDR3 is CASSFSRAYEQYF. In nucleotides, the CDR3 is TGTGCCAGCAGCTTTTCCAGGGCTTACGAGCAGTACTTC.